This is a list of T cell receptor beta chains from one sample in a study of blood T cell repertoires in COVID-19. Sequencing used immunoSEQ multiplex PCR; TCRdb keeps in-frame clones, though not all of them. The sample holds roughly 99,000 clones, 88% seen once. Sequenced material: peripheral blood. The receptors derive from a man in his fifties with COVID-19, enrolled during active disease. CDR3s include the opening cysteine and the closing phenylalanine or tryptophan. The D gene is left open where the match is weak.

J gene	D gene	V gene	CDR3 DNA	CDR3 protein
TRBJ2-1	NA	TRBV28	TGTGCCAGCAGTTATCGACACGACTCCTACAATGAGCAGTTCTTC	CASSYRHDSYNEQFF
TRBJ1-4	NA	TRBV9	TGTGCCAGCAGCGCGGGGGGTGGAAATGAAAAACTGTTTTTT	CASSAGGGNEKLFF
TRBJ2-2	TRBD2	TRBV3-1/TRBV3-2	TGTGCCAGCAGCCAACGACTAGCGGTCACCGGGGAGCTGTTTTTT	CASSQRLAVTGELFF
TRBJ1-3	TRBD1	TRBV2	TGTGCCAGCAATCGGGACAGGGGGAGCTCTGGAAACACCATATATTTT	CASNRDRGSSGNTIYF
TRBJ1-4	NA	TRBV5-1	TGCGCCAGCAGCTCGCGGCAGTCAACTAATGAAAAACTGTTTTTT	CASSSRQSTNEKLFF
TRBJ1-4	NA	TRBV7-3	TGTGCCAGCAGCTTCAGGGTCGGAGAAAAACTGTTTTTT	CASSFRVGEKLFF
TRBJ1-1	NA	TRBV18	TGTGCCAGCTCACCATTTCCGGACAGTTTCGCGTTGAACACTGAAGCTTTCTTT	CASSPFPDSFALNTEAFF
TRBJ1-6	TRBD1	TRBV7-2	TGTGCCAGCAGCTTCACCGGGACAGGGGTGGTTTCACCCCTCCACTTT	CASSFTGTGVVSPLHF
TRBJ1-4	NA	TRBV5-5	TGTGCCAGCAGCTTTATTGGCCAGGGTAAAACTAATGAAAAACTGTTTTTT	CASSFIGQGKTNEKLFF
TRBJ1-3	NA	TRBV18	TGTGCCAGCTCACAAGGGGCATCCTCTGGAAACACCATATATTTT	CASSQGASSGNTIYF
TRBJ1-4	TRBD1	TRBV7-9	TGTGCCAGCAGCTTTCCGGGACAGGGAGGTGAAAAACTGTTTTTT	CASSFPGQGGEKLFF